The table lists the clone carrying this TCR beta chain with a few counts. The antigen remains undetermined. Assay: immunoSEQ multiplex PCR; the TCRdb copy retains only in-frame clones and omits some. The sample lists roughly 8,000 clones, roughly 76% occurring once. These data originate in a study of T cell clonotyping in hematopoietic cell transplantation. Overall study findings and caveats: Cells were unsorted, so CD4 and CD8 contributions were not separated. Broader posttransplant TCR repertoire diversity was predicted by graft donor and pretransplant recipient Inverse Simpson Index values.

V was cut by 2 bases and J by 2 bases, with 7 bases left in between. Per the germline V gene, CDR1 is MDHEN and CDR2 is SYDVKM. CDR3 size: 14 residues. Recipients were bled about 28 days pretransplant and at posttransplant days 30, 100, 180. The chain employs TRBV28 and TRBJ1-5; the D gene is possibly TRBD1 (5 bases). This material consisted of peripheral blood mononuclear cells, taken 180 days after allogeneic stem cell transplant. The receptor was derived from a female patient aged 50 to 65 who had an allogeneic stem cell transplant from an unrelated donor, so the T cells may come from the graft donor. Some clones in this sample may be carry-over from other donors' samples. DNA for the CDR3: TGTGCCAGCAGTTTAGACAGAGGCAATCAGCCCCAGCATTTT. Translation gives CASSLDRGNQPQHF.